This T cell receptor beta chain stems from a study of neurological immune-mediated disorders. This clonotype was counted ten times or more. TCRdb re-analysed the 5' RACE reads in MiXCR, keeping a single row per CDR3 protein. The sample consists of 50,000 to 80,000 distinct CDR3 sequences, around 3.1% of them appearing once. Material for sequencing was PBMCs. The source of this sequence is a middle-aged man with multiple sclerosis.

The CDR3 loop reads CASSYHNQPQHF. CDR3 DNA: TGTGCCAGCAGTTACCACAATCAGCCCCAGCATTTT. The chain couples TRBV6-2 or TRBV6-3 to TRBJ1-5; D is undetermined. CDR3 size: 12 residues. V dropped 2 bases and J dropped 3 bases, with 2 bases sitting between them. Germline CDR1 MNHEY, CDR2 SVGEGT.